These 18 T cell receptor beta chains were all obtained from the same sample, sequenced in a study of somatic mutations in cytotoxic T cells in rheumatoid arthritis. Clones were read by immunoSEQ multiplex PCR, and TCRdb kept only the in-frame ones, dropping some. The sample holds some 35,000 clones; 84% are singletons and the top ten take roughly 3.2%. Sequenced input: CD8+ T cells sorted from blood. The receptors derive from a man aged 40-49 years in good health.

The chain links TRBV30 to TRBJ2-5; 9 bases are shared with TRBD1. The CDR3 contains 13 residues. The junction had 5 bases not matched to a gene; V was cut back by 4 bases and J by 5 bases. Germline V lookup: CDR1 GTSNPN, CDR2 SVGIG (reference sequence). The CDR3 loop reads CAWTTGGRETQYF. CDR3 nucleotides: TGTGCCTGGACTACAGGGGGCAGGGAGACCCAGTACTTC.

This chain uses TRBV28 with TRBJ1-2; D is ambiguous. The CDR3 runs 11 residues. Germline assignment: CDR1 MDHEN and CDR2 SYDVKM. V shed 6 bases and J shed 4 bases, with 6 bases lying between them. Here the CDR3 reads CASRDSYGYTF. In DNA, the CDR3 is TGTGCCAGCAGGGATTCCTATGGCTACACCTTC.

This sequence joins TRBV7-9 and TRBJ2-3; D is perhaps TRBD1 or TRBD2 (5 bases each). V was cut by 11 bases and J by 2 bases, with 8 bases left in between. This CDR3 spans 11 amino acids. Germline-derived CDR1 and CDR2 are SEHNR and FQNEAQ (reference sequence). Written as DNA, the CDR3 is TGTGCCGGGGGTAACACAGATACGCAGTATTTT. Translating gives CAGGNTDTQYF.

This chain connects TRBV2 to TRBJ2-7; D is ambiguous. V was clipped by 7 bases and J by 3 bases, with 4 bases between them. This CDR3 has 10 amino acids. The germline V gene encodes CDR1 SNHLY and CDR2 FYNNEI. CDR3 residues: CASIYYEQYF. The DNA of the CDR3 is TGTGCCAGCATTTACTACGAGCAGTACTTC.

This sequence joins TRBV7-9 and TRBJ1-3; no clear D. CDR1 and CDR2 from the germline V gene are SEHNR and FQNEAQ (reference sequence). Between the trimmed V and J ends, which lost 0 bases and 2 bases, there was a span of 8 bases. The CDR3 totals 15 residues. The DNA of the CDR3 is TGTGCCAGCAGCTTAGCGCTGGGTGCTGGAAACACCATATATTTT. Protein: CASSLALGAGNTIYF.

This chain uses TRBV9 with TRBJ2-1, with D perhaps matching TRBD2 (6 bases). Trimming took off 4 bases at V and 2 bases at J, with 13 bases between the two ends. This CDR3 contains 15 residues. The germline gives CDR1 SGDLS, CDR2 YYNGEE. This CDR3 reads CASSPGGPTYNEQFF. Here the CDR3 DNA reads TGTGCCAGCAGCCCAGGAGGGCCCACCTACAATGAGCAGTTCTTC.

The DNA for the CDR3 is TGTGCCAGCAGTGATAGGGGGGGGAATGGCTACACCTTC. It codes for CASSDRGGNGYTF. This sequence joins TRBV6-1 and TRBJ1-2; a possible D gene is TRBD1 (6 bases). Germline assignment: CDR1 MNHNS and CDR2 SASEGT. CDR3 length equals 13 residues. Trimming left V 3 bases short and J 6 bases short, with 11 bases between.

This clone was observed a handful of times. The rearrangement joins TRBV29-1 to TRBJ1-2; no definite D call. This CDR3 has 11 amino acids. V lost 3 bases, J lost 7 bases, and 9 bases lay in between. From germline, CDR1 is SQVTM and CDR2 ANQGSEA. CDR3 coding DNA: TGCAGCGTTGAGGGCCCGGGTGGCTACACCTTC. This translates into CSVEGPGGYTF.

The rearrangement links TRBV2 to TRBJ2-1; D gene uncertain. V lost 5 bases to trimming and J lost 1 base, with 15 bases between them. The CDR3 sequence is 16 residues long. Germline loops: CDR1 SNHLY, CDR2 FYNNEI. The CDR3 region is CASSRSEITSYNEQFF. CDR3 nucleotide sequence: TGTGCCAGCAGTCGGTCAGAGATTACGTCCTACAATGAGCAGTTCTTC.

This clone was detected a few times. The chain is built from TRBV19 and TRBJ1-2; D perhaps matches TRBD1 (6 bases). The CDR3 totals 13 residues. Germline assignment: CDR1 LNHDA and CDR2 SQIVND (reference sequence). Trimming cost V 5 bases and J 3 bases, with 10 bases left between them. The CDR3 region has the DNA TGTGCCAGTAGTCCGGGGGCCGACTATGGCTACACCTTC. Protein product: CASSPGADYGYTF.

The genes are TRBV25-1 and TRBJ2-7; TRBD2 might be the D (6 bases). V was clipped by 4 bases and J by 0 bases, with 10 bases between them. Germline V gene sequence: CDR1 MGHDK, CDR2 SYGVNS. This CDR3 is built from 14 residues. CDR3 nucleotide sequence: TGTGCCAGCAGTGCGTCGGGGGTCTCCTACGAGCAGTACTTC. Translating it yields CASSASGVSYEQYF.

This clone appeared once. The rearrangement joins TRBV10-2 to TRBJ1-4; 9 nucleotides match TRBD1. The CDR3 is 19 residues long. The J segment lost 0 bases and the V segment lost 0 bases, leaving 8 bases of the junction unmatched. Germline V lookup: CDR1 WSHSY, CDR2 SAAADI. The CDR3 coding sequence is TGCGCCAGCAGTGAGTCGACTGGGACAGGGTCTACAACTAATGAAAAACTGTTTTTT. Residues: CASSESTGTGSTTNEKLFF.

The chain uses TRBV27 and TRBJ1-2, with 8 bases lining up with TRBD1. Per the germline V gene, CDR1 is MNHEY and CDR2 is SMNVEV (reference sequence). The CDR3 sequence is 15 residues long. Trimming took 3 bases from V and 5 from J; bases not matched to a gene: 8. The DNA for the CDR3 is TGTGCCAGCAGTTTGCGCCAGGGGGCTATTTATGGCTACACCTTC. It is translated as CASSLRQGAIYGYTF.

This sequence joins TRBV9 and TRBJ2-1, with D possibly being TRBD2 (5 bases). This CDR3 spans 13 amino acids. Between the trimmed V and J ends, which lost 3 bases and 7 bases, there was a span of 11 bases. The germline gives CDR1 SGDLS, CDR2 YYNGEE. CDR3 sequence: CASSAEGVNEQFF. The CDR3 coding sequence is TGTGCCAGCAGCGCTGAGGGTGTAAATGAGCAGTTCTTC. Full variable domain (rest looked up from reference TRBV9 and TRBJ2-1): DSGVTQTPKHLITATGQRVTLRCSPRSGDLSVYWYQQSLDQGLQFLIQYYNGEERAKGNILERFSAQQFPDLHSELNLSSLELGDSALYFCASSAEGVNEQFFGPGTRLTVL.

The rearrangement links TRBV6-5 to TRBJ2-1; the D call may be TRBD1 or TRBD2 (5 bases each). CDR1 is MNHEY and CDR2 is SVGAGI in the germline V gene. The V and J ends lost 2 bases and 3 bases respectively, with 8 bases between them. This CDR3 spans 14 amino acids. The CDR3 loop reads CASSYGTVYNEQFF. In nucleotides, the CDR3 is TGTGCCAGCAGTTACGGGACGGTCTACAATGAGCAGTTCTTC.

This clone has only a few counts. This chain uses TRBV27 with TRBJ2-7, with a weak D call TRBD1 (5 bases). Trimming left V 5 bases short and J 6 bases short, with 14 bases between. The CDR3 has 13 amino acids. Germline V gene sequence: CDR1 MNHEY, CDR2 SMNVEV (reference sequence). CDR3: CASSTPGFGEQYF. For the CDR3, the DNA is TGTGCCAGCAGTACTCCAGGGTTTGGCGAGCAGTACTTC.

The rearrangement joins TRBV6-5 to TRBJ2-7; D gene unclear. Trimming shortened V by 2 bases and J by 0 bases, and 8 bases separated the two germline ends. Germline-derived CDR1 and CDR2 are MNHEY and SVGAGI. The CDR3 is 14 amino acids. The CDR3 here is CASSYGKGSYEQYF. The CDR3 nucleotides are TGTGCCAGCAGTTACGGAAAGGGCTCCTACGAGCAGTACTTC.

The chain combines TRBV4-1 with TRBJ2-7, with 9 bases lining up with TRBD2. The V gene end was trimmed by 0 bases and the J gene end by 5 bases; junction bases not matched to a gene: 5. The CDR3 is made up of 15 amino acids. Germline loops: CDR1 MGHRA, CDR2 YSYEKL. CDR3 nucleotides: TGCGCCAGCAGCCAAGATGAGCGGGAGGACGACGAGCAGTACTTC. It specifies CASSQDEREDDEQYF.